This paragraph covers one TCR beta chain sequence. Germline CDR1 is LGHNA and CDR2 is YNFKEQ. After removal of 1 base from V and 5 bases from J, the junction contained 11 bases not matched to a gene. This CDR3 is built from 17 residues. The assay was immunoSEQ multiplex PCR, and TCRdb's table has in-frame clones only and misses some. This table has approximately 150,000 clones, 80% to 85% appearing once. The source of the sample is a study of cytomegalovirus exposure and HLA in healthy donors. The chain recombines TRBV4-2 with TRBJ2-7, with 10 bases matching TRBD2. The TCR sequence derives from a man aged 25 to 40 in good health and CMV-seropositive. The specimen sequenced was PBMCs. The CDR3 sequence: CASSQGELAGSTHEQYF. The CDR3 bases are TGTGCCAGCAGCCAAGGAGAACTAGCGGGAAGCACCCACGAGCAGTACTTC.